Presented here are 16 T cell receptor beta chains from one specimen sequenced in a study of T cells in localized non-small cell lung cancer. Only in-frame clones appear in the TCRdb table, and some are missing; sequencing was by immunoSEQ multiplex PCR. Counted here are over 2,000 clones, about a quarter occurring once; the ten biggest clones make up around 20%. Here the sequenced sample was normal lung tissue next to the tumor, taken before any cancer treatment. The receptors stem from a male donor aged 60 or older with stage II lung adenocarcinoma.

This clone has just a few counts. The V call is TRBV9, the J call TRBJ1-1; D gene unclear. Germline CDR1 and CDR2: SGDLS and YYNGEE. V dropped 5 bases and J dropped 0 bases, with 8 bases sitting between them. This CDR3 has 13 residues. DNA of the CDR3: TGTGCCAGCAGTGAAGTTATGAACACTGAAGCTTTCTTT. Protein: CASSEVMNTEAFF.

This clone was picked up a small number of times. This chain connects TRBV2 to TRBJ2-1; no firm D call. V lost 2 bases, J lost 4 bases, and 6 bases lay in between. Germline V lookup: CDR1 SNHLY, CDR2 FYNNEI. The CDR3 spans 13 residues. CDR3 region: CASSELQYNEQFF. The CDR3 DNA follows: TGTGCCAGCAGTGAACTCCAATACAATGAGCAGTTCTTC.

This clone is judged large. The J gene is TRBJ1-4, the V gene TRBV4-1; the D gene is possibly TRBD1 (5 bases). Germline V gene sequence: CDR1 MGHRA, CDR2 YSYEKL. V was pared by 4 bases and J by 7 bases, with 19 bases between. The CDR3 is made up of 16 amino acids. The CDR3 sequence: CASSPGHRTTGEKLFF. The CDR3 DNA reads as TGCGCCAGCAGCCCCGGCCACCGGACAACCGGTGAAAAACTGTTTTTT.

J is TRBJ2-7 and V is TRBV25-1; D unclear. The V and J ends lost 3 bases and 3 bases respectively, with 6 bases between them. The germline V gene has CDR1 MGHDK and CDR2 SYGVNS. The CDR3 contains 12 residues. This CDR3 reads CASSDGFYEQYF. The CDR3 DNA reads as TGTGCCAGCAGTGACGGATTCTACGAGCAGTACTTC.

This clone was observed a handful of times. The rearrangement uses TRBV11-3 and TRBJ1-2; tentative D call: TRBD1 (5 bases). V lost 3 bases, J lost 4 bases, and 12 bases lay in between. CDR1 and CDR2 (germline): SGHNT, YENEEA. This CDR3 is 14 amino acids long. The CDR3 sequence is CASSLLAGTYGYTF. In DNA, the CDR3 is TGTGCCAGCAGCTTGTTAGCAGGGACCTATGGCTACACCTTC.

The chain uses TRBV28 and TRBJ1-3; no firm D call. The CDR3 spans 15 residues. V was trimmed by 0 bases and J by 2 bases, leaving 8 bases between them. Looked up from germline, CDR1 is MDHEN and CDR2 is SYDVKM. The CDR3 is CASSLWGTAGNTIYF. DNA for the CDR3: TGTGCCAGCAGTTTATGGGGTACAGCTGGAAACACCATATATTTT.

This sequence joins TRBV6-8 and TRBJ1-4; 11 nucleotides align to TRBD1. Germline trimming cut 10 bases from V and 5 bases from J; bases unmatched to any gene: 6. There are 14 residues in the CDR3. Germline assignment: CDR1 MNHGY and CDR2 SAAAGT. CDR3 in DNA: TGTGCCATCAGCCGGGACAGGGGGAATGAAAAACTGTTTTTT. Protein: CAISRDRGNEKLFF.

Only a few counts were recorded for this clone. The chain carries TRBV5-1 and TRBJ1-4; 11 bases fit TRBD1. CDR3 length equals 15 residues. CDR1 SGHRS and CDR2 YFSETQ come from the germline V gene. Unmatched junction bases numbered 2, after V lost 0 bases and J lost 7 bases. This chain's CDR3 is CASSLAGTGGEKLFF. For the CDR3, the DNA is TGCGCCAGCAGCTTGGCCGGGACAGGGGGTGAAAAACTGTTTTTT. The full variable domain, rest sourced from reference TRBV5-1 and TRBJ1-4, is KAGVTQTPRYLIKTRGQQVTLSCSPISGHRSVSWYQQTPGQGLQFLFEYFSETQRNKGNFPGRFSGRQFSNSRSEMNVSTLELGDSALYLCASSLAGTGGEKLFFGSGTQLSVL.

This CDR3 reads CASSVGLVADTQYF. The CDR3 nucleotides read TGTGCCAGCAGTGTTGGCCTAGTCGCAGATACGCAGTATTTT. This chain links TRBV2 with TRBJ2-3; the D is unclear. The CDR3 consists of 14 residues. Germline assignment: CDR1 SNHLY and CDR2 FYNNEI. V was clipped by 4 bases and J by 4 bases, with 12 bases between them.

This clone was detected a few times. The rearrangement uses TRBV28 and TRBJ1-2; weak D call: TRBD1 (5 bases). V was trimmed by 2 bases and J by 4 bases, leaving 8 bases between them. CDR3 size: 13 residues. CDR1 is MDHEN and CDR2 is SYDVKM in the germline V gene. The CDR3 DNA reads TGTGCCAGCAGTTTAAGGGGCGGCTATGGCTACACCTTC. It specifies CASSLRGGYGYTF.

CDR3 sequence (DNA): TGTGCCAGCAGCCTTGGACAGGGGGTGAACACTGAAGCTTTCTTT. Residues: CASSLGQGVNTEAFF. This chain links TRBV11-3 with TRBJ1-1; 10 bases align to TRBD1. J was trimmed by 0 bases and V by 5 bases; bases with no gene match: 3. Germline V gene lookup returns CDR1 SGHNT and CDR2 YENEEA. CDR3 length: 15 amino acids.

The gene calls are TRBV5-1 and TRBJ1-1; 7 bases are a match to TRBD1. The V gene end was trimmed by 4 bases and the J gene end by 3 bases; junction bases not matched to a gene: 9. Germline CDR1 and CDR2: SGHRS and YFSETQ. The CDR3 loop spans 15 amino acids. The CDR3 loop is CASSGTGALDTEAFF. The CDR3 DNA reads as TGCGCCAGCAGCGGTACAGGGGCTTTGGACACTGAAGCTTTCTTT.

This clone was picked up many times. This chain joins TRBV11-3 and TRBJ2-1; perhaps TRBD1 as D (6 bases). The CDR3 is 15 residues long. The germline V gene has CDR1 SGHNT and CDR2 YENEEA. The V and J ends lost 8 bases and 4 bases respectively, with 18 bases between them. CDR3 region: CASSRRQATYNEQFF. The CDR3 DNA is TGTGCCAGCTCCCGTCGACAGGCCACATACAATGAGCAGTTCTTC. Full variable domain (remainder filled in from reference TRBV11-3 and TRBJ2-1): EAGVVQSPRYKIIEKKQPVAFWCNPISGHNTLYWYLQNLGQGPELLIRYENEEAVDDSQLPKDRFSAERLKGVDSTLKIQPAELGDSAVYLCASSRRQATYNEQFFGPGTRLTVL.

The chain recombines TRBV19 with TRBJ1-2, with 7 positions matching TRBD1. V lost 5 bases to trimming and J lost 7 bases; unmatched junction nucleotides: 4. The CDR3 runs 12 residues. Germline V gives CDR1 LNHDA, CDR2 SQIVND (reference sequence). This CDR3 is CASSPDRAGYTF. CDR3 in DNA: TGTGCCAGTAGTCCAGACAGGGCTGGCTACACCTTC.

CDR3 coding DNA: TGTGCTAGTGGTCCCTCCACTTCATCCACCTTC. This translates into CASGPSTSSTF. The rearrangement joins TRBV12-5 to TRBJ1-2; D is ambiguous. Germline V gene sequence: CDR1 LGHNT, CDR2 FRNRAP. V lost 5 bases and J 13 bases, leaving 14 bases between the germline ends. CDR3 length: 11 residues.

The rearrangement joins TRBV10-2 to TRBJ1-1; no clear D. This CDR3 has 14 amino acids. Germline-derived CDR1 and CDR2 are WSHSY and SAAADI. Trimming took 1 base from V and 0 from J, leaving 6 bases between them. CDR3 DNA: TGCGCCAGCAGTGAGTGGGGTATGAACACTGAAGCTTTCTTT. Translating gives CASSEWGMNTEAFF.